This T cell receptor beta chain comes out of a study of blood T cells in healthy people across ages. CDR3 length: 16 residues. Between the trimmed V and J ends, which lost 2 bases and 2 bases, there was a span of 17 bases. Germline values: CDR1 DFQATT, CDR2 SNEGSKA (reference sequence). For the second PCR, which ran for about 6 to 12 cycles, a sample-barcoded 5' primer and a J-beta primer mix were used. TCRdb recomputed calls from the 5' RACE reads with MiXCR, one row per CDR3 protein. The sample yields about 1.8 million distinct CDR3 sequences, approximately 50% seen once. This clonotype was seen only a few times.

This chain links TRBV20-1 with TRBJ2-3, with a tentative D call TRBD2 (5 bases). Sequenced: blood. The source is a woman aged 40 to 49 in good health. The CDR3 region is CSARSSTSSNTDTQYF. In DNA form, the CDR3 reads TGCAGTGCTAGAAGCTCCACTAGTTCTAACACAGATACGCAGTATTTT.